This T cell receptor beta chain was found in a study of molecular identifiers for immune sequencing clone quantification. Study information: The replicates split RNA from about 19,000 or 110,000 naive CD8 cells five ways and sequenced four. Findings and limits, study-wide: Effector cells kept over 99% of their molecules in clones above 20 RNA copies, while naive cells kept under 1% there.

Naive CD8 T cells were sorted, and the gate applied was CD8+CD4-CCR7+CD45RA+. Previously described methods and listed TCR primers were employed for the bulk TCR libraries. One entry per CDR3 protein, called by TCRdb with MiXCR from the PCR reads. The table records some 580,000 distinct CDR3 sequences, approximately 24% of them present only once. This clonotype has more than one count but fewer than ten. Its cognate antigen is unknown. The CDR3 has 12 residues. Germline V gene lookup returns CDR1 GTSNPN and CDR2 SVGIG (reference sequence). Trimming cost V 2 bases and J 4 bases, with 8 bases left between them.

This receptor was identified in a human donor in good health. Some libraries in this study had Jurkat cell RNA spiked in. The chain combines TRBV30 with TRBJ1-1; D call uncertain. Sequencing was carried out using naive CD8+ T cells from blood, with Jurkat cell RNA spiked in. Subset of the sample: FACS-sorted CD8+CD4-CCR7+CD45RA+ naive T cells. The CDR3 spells CAWSPLSTEAFF. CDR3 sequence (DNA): TGTGCCTGGAGTCCTCTGAGCACTGAAGCTTTCTTT.